What follows describes a single TCR beta chain. In its sample, this clone was seen a few times. The antigen it binds to is not known. Base-call qualities are not available, and no considerably larger clone is one nucleotide away. This specimen belongs to a study of T cells in localized non-small cell lung cancer (dated by TCRdb to about 2020). For the study in its entirety: The study examined T cell repertoires in roughly 240 patients with early-stage NSCLC and compared tumors with uninvolved tumor-adjacent lungs. The cohort was made up of some 240 treatment-naive NSCLC patients whose localized lung tumors had been resected. The mean age of the NSCLC patients was about 67 years, with 130 or so men and 85 to 110 women. Beyond this particular receptor, the publication reports: Multi-region tumor sequencing was not performed, so intratumor heterogeneity could not be excluded. Uninvolved tumor-adjacent lung showed the highest T cell clonality, higher than tumor, which suggests more focused antigenic responses in the adjacent lung. Higher T cell density in blood was associated with longer overall survival, whereas higher clonality in adjacent lung was associated with shorter survival. A median of around 57 of the top 100 tumor clones were detected in paired uninvolved adjacent lung, and about 29 of these tumor clones were also found among the top 100 clones of the paired uninvolved adjacent lung. Because the study design was exploratory, TCR variables were selected using unadjusted p-values without false-discovery rate correction.

The CDR3 covers 13 residues, taking in both the cysteine and the phenylalanine. Only the CDR3 region is kept as DNA, spanning 39 bases read in frame from base 1. V loses 4 bases, J loses 4 bases, and the germline ends lie 10 bases apart. As encoded in the germline V gene (reference sequence), CDR1 is MNHEY while CDR2 is SMNVEV. At diagnosis, peripheral blood, uninvolved tumor-adjacent lung and tumor were collected and stored as a combination of fresh-frozen and FFPE material. For TCR repertoire profiling, blood samples were analyzed as peripheral blood mononuclear cells. The immunoSEQ Assay was used to sequence TCR beta CDR3 regions from DNA. For the original study's pipeline: To compute T cell density, TCR beta template counts were normalized to usable DNA, which was estimated by amplifying housekeeping genes. Richness was estimated with the preseqR package, extrapolating to 400,000 templates for PBMC samples and 120,000 templates for tissue samples. Clonality was defined by subtracting Pielou's evenness from one. Differential abundance testing on productive amino-acid clonotypes, with a minimum total count of 5 and an alpha of 0.1, was used to identify tissue-enriched TCRs. The Jaccard Index and the Morisita Overlap Index were used to measure repertoire overlap between compartments. GLIPH clustered TCR beta CDR3s with public tetramer-defined viral CDR3s; viral motifs required at least three viral sequences plus V-gene enrichment. As stored in TCRdb, this immuneACCESS dataset retains in-frame rearrangements with V and J assigned. A fraction of the clones does not appear; measured against another copy, unresolved V genes explain less than half of the discrepancy, and the remainder lacks a known reason. D and trimming were read from the DNA, whereas the V and J calls and clone size are those reported in that table. This sample comprises approximately 29,000 clones, 78% of them detected only once. The top ten clones comprise around 33% of the sample.

The sequence derives from a male donor older than 55 with stage II squamous cell lung carcinoma. This material consisted of peripheral blood, taken before any cancer treatment. The receptor chain draws on TRBV27 and TRBJ2-5, with the identity of the D gene unclear. The DNA is TGTGCCAGCAGTTCAGGAAAGGGAGAGACCCAGTACTTC. Protein translation: CASSSGKGETQYF.